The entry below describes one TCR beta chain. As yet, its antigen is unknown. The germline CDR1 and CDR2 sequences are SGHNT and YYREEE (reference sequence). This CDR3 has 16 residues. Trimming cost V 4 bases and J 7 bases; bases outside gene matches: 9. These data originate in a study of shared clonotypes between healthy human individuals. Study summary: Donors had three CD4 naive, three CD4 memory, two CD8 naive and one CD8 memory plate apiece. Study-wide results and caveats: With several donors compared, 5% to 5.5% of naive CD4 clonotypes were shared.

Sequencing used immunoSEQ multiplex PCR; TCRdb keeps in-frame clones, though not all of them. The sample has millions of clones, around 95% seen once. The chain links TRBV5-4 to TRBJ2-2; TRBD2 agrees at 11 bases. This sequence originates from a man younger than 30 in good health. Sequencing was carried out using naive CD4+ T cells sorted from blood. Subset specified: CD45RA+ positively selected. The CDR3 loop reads CASSLSGRAKGGELFF. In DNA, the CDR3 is TGTGCCAGCAGCCTTAGCGGGAGGGCGAAGGGCGGGGAGCTGTTTTTT.